The present TCR beta chain was sequenced within a study of CD8 T cells in Susac syndrome. The CDR3 has 14 amino acids. V was pared by 4 bases and J by 4 bases, with 9 bases of the junction left unmatched. Per the germline V gene, CDR1 is SQVTM and CDR2 is ANQGSEA. Reverse transcription used about 0.5 to 1 ug RNA and random hexamers. TCRdb reprocessed the immunoSEQ multiplex PCR reads with MiXCR, giving one entry per CDR3 protein. Of 190,000 or so distinct CDR3 sequences listed, around 93% are singletons. The TCR sequence derives from a human donor with multiple sclerosis. The sequenced material came from CD4+ T cells from PBMCs. The chain uses TRBV29-1 and TRBJ2-7; 8 bases agree with TRBD2. CDR3 nucleotides: TGCAGCGTTGGCCCCAGCGGGGGATCATACGAGCAGTACTTC. Amino acids: CSVGPSGGSYEQYF.